A single sample is the source of the 4 T cell receptor beta chains below, sequenced in a study of technical replicates of blood from a handful of donors. Method: immunoSEQ multiplex PCR; TCRdb's copy keeps in-frame clones and lacks some. The repertoire has approximately 82,000 clones, roughly 92% of them found once; the top ten carry just over 0.25%. The sequenced sample consisted of T cells isolated from PBMCs. These receptors were collected from a human donor in good health.

The chain employs TRBV6-6 and TRBJ2-1, with TRBD2 matching 8 bases. The length of the CDR3 is 16 residues. V shed 4 bases and J 2 bases; nucleotides not matched to a gene: 7. Germline V CDR1 and CDR2: MNHNY, SVGAGI (reference sequence). In nucleotides, the CDR3 is TGTGCCAGCAGTTCATCACGGGAGGGCCCCTACAATGAGCAGTTCTTC. It translates to CASSSSREGPYNEQFF.

The chain employs TRBV5-1 and TRBJ2-7; D is possibly TRBD1 (5 bases). The CDR3 is 16 residues long. CDR1 is SGHRS and CDR2 is YFSETQ in the germline V gene. Trimming took off 4 bases at V and 2 bases at J, with 19 bases between the two ends. The CDR3 region has the DNA TGCGCCAGCAGCCCAGGGCCCCCAGGGTCGACCTACGAGCAGTACTTC. Translation gives CASSPGPPGSTYEQYF.

The genes are TRBV27 and TRBJ2-7; 7 nucleotides align to TRBD1. The germline gives CDR1 MNHEY, CDR2 SMNVEV (reference sequence). Trimming cost V 5 bases and J 3 bases; bases outside gene matches: 13. This CDR3 is 16 amino acids long. The CDR3 is CASSLYRGSPNYEQYF. The DNA for the CDR3 is TGTGCCAGCAGTCTATACAGGGGCTCCCCGAACTACGAGCAGTACTTC.

Only one count was recorded for this clone. This sequence joins TRBV28 and TRBJ2-1; tentatively, D is TRBD1 (6 bases). The CDR3 has 14 amino acids. The V and J ends lost 1 base and 6 bases respectively, with 10 bases between them. CDR1 MDHEN and CDR2 SYDVKM come from the germline V gene. CDR3 nucleotide sequence: TGTGCCAGCAGTTTATTGTCAGGGGCCAATGAGCAGTTCTTC. This translates into CASSLLSGANEQFF.